This TCR beta chain was profiled in a study of T-cell memory formation after mild COVID-19 (dated by TCRdb to about 2021). Some background on the complete study: Most TCR sequence clusters were specific to one of the two donors. In a couple of donors, T-cell clones that expanded and contracted after mild COVID-19 were tracked by sequencing TCRalpha and TCRbeta repertoires over time. The cohort comprised two young, previously healthy adult volunteers, one female and one male. What the research found in general, with its limitations: The study covered only two mild cases, and larger cohorts including severe cases with pre-infection samples were considered necessary. Clones contracting from day 15 to 85 had balanced CD4/CD8 phenotypes, while a second wave expanding from day 15 to 37 was biased towards CD4+. SARS-CoV-2 specificity was not confirmed for the second-wave clones peaking on day 37. Some responding clones were found in pre-infection memory, which suggests that pre-existing cross-reactive memory T cells took part in the SARS-CoV-2 response. Contracting CD4+ clones were found mainly in CM and EM memory subsets, while CD8+ clones were enriched in EMRA.

From cysteine to phenylalanine, the CDR3 is 21 amino acids long. Only the CDR3 region is kept as DNA, spanning 63 bases read in frame from base 1. Relative to germline, V is missing 4 bases and J is missing 0 bases, with 15 bases of the junction outside any gene match. From the germline V gene, CDR1 is SGHTA and CDR2 is FQGNSA. PBMCs were isolated by Ficoll-Paque density gradient centrifugation. The sequencing machine was an Illumina NovaSeq 6000. Using 5'RACE with constant-segment primers, TCRalpha and TCRbeta cDNA libraries were constructed, with sample barcodes and unique molecular identifiers added in the process. Trizol reagent was used to extract RNA from every sample. Library amplification was performed in two PCR steps, and a second sample barcode and Illumina TruSeq adapters were introduced in the second step. The libraries were sequenced on an Illumina NovaSeq using 2 x 150 bp paired-end reads. Regarding the original processing steps: With migec v1.2.7, reads were demultiplexed and then collapsed into UMI-guided consensus sequences. Using mixcr v2.1.11, UMI consensuses were aligned to TRA and TRB V and J templates and then assembled into clonotypes. Expanded or contracted clonotypes were those called significant by both edgeR and NoisET, with noise models trained on biological replicates. edgeR calls used a false discovery rate-adjusted p below 0.01 and a log2 fold-change threshold of 1. As an exploratory analysis of dynamics, max-normalized trajectories of the 1000 most abundant clonotypes were examined by PCA with hierarchical clustering. Separately sequenced CD4+ and CD8+ repertoires were used to assign a CD4 or CD8 phenotype to each responding clone. TCRdb reworked the public reads: Q25 trimming with fastp, MiXCR clone assembly, productive beta chains retained. One record per CDR3 amino acid sequence lists the most common genes and DNA. These V and J calls derive from TCRdb rather than the authors' analysis. Recorded for this sample are roughly 600,000 distinct CDR3 sequences; about a sixth of them occurred a single time. 12% of the sample belongs to the ten largest clones.

Notes on this clonotype: No antigen is known for it. No qualities accompany the bases; no much larger clone lies one base away.

This clonotype was obtained from an adult woman who had mild COVID-19 (a few samples of this study predate the infection). The sample titles of this study are shuffled in the database, so cell type and time point are left out; the donor was told from shared clones. Sequencing was done on a sample of PBMCs or a T cell subset sorted from them (not recorded which). The receptor chain draws on TRBV7-2 and TRBJ2-2, with 12 bases aligning to TRBD2. The bases read TGTGCCAGCAGCTCCCGGGCTAGCGGGAGGGCTGGCCCCGCGAACACCGGGGAGCTGTTTTTT. Protein translation: CASSSRASGRAGPANTGELFF.